The 5 T cell receptor beta chains below all came from one sample that was sequenced in a study of Graves' ophthalmopathy and Graves' hyperthyroidism listed by TCRdb under 2018. Sequencing took place on an Illumina HiSeq 2000. TCR beta CDR3 regions were amplified from RNA transcripts for repertoire sequencing. The first round was an RT-PCR using HTBI primers with the Qiagen OneStep RT-PCR kit, and this first round was followed by a second-round multiplex PCR, then size selection and purification. The public sequencing data were trimmed at Q25 with fastp and processed into clonotypes with MiXCR by TCRdb, which kept only in-frame beta chains. Identical CDR3 proteins give one entry, which carries the most common genes and DNA. In this sample the table shows 400,000 or so distinct CDR3 sequences, approximately 18% of which occur a single time. 2.4% of the sample is in the top ten clones. Sequencing input: peripheral blood. These receptors all stem from an adult woman with stable Graves' hyperthyroidism.

This clonotype was counted at least ten times. The CDR3 DNA reads TGTGCCAGCAGTACCGGGACAGGGGAGGATCAGCAGTACTTC. The encoded protein is CASSTGTGEDQQYF. The chain carries TRBV2 and TRBJ2-7; 10 bases align to TRBD1. This CDR3 has 14 amino acids. J was trimmed by 8 bases and V by 5 bases; bases with no gene match: 9. CDR1 is SNHLY, CDR2 FYNNEI, per germline.

Comment on this clonotype: A much larger clonotype is one base distant, so this may be a read error. V usage is TRBV28 and J usage is TRBJ2-7; 7 bases are shared with TRBD1. Germline V CDR1 and CDR2: MDHEN, SYDVKM. This CDR3 has 13 amino acids. CDR3 coding DNA: TGTGCCGGCAGTTCGAGTGAGGGGGCGAAGCAGTACTTC. It encodes CAGSSSEGAKQYF. The full variable domain, completed using reference TRBV28 and TRBJ2-7, is DVKVTQSSRYLVKRTGEKVFLECVQDMDHENMFWYRQDPGLGLRLIYFSYDVKMKEKGDIPEGYSVSREKKERFSLILESASTNQTSMYLCAGSSSEGAKQYFGPGTRLTVT.

There are many counts of this clonotype. CDR3 coding DNA: TGCAGCGTTCCCGGGACAGGGGCTCGGGAGCAGTACTTC. Its protein product is CSVPGTGAREQYF. The V and J genes are TRBV29-1 and TRBJ2-7; 10 positions match TRBD1. V lost 5 bases to trimming and J lost 7 bases; unmatched junction nucleotides: 8. The V gene's germline CDR1 is SQVTM and CDR2 ANQGSEA. CDR3 length equals 13 residues.

A remark on this clonotype: One end of the junction does not line up with germline, which may come from a read error. The chain employs TRBV15 and TRBJ1-6; D is perhaps TRBD1 (6 bases). The CDR3 contains 15 residues. CDR1 is LNHNV and CDR2 is YYDKDF in the germline V gene (reference sequence). Here the CDR3 reads CATIREYRVYSPLHF. CDR3 bases: TGTGCCACCATCAGAGAATACAGGGTTTATTCACCCCTCCACTTT.

Concerning this clonotype itself: The conserved closing phenylalanine or tryptophan is absent in this CDR3, likely reflecting a read error. The chain has TRBV5-4 and TRBJ1-1; D is unresolved. The CDR3 runs to 11 residues. Trimming took 0 bases from V and 6 from J, leaving 3 bases between them. Germline V gene lookup returns CDR1 SGHNT and CDR2 YYREEE (reference sequence). The CDR3, as DNA: TGTGCCAGCAGCTTGGGGTCTGAAGCTTTCCTT. Residues: CASSLGSEAFL.